This entry lists 28 T cell receptor beta chains sequenced from one sample in a study of blood T cell repertoires in COVID-19. Measured with immunoSEQ multiplex PCR; TCRdb has only the in-frame clones, and not every one. The sample has 150,000 to 200,000 clones, approximately 82% seen once. The sequenced sample was PBMCs or T cells enriched from blood (not recorded which). The receptors originated from a woman aged 60-75 years with acute COVID-19.

The chain uses TRBV7-8 and TRBJ2-1, with 9 bases that match TRBD1. This CDR3 spans 16 amino acids. V shed 6 bases, J shed 4 bases, and the junction held 10 bases outside the gene matches. Per the germline V gene, CDR1 is SGHVS and CDR2 is FQNEAQ. CDR3 amino acids: CASRPSRDRAYNEQFF. DNA for the CDR3: TGTGCCAGCAGACCCTCTAGGGACAGGGCTTACAATGAGCAGTTCTTC.

This sequence joins TRBV9 and TRBJ1-5; the match to TRBD1 covers 8 bases. V lost 3 bases, J lost 4 bases, and 3 bases stayed unmatched. Germline V lookup: CDR1 SGDLS, CDR2 YYNGEE. The CDR3 length is 14 residues. This chain's CDR3 is CASSATGGNQPQHF. As DNA, the CDR3 is TGTGCCAGCAGCGCTACAGGGGGGAATCAGCCCCAGCATTTT.

The rearrangement links TRBV14 to TRBJ2-1; 8 nucleotides match TRBD2. The CDR3 has 12 residues. Germline V CDR1 and CDR2: SGHDN, FVKESK. V shed 3 bases, J shed 16 bases, and the junction held 8 bases outside the gene matches. In DNA form, the CDR3 reads TGTGCCAGCAGCCAGCGAGGGACTAGGTCCTTCTTC. It codes for CASSQRGTRSFF.

This chain connects TRBV4-3 to TRBJ1-6; 8 bases are shared with TRBD1. V lost 2 bases, J lost 10 bases, and 7 bases stayed unmatched. CDR3 length equals 15 residues. From germline, CDR1 is LGHNA and CDR2 YSLEER. The CDR3 bases are TGCGCCAGCAGCCAATTGGGACAGGTAAGGTCACCCCTCCACTTT. Translated, it gives CASSQLGQVRSPLHF.

V usage is TRBV19 and J usage is TRBJ1-2; D is unresolved. This CDR3 is 13 amino acids long. Germline CDR1 LNHDA, CDR2 SQIVND (reference sequence). V was pared by 3 bases and J by 2 bases, with 7 bases between. CDR3 protein: CASSIGRNYGYTF. The CDR3 coding sequence is TGTGCCAGTAGTATTGGTCGGAACTATGGCTACACCTTC.

The chain recombines TRBV5-6 with TRBJ2-1, with a weak D call TRBD2 (6 bases). In germline, CDR1 is SGHDT, CDR2 YYEEEE. Between the trimmed V and J ends, which lost 6 bases and 2 bases, there was a span of 12 bases. The CDR3 is 14 residues long. The CDR3 region is CASTWRVPYNEQFF. The CDR3 DNA reads as TGTGCCAGCACCTGGAGGGTTCCCTACAATGAGCAGTTCTTC.

The chain carries TRBV4-2 and TRBJ2-2; 10 positions agree with TRBD2. Trimming at V came to 0 bases and at J to 6 bases, leaving 7 bases not matched to a gene. The CDR3 is made up of 17 amino acids. Germline V lookup: CDR1 LGHNA, CDR2 YNFKEQ. The chain's CDR3 is CASSQDNSGGASGELFF. CDR3 bases: TGTGCCAGCAGCCAAGATAACAGCGGGGGGGCCTCCGGGGAGCTGTTTTTT.

The V call is TRBV6-5, the J call TRBJ2-2, with TRBD2 matching over 9 bases. The V gene end was trimmed by 2 bases and the J gene end by 4 bases; junction bases not matched to a gene: 5. The CDR3 sequence is 16 residues long. The germline CDR1 and CDR2 sequences are MNHEY and SVGAGI. CDR3 loop: CASSYGGGAGTGELFF. The CDR3 region has the DNA TGTGCCAGCAGTTACGGCGGGGGGGCGGGCACCGGGGAGCTGTTTTTT.

The chain carries TRBV7-9 and TRBJ1-5; 9 bases map to TRBD1. Germline V gene sequence: CDR1 SEHNR, CDR2 FQNEAQ (reference sequence). V lost 8 bases and J lost 5; bases outside the gene matches: 4. This CDR3 is built from 13 residues. In DNA, the CDR3 is TGTGCCAGCGGGGGACAGGGTGATCAGCCCCAGCATTTT. This sequence encodes CASGGQGDQPQHF.

V and J are TRBV4-2 and TRBJ1-2, with D unresolved. The CDR3 has 16 amino acids. The germline CDR1 and CDR2 sequences are LGHNA and YNFKEQ. Trimming took 0 bases from V and 0 from J, leaving 11 bases between them. CDR3: CASSQDSRVANYGYTF. CDR3 nucleotide sequence: TGTGCCAGCAGCCAAGATTCCCGGGTGGCTAACTATGGCTACACCTTC.

This clone appeared once. The chain uses TRBV11-2 and TRBJ1-1; D call uncertain. Germline values: CDR1 SGHAT, CDR2 FQNNGV. The V and J ends lost 1 base and 1 base respectively, with 7 bases between them. This CDR3 has 14 residues. As DNA, the CDR3 is TGTGCCAGCAGCTTAGGAACAGAGAACACTGAAGCTTTCTTT. It translates to CASSLGTENTEAFF.

The gene calls are TRBV5-6 and TRBJ2-7; D perhaps matches TRBD2 (5 bases). The CDR3 is 12 amino acids. The V and J ends lost 4 bases and 6 bases respectively, with 11 bases between them. Germline V lookup: CDR1 SGHDT, CDR2 YYEEEE. In DNA, the CDR3 is TGTGCCAGCAGCCTGAGGGTGGGCGAGCAGTACGTC. Its translation: CASSLRVGEQYV.

V gene TRBV5-1 combines with J gene TRBJ2-2; the match to TRBD1 covers 7 bases. Germline loops: CDR1 SGHRS, CDR2 YFSETQ. Germline trimming cut 4 bases from V and 3 bases from J; bases unmatched to any gene: 6. The length of the CDR3 is 15 residues. The CDR3 sequence is CASSKGQPHTGELFF. The CDR3 DNA reads as TGCGCCAGCAGCAAGGGACAGCCGCACACCGGGGAGCTGTTTTTT.

V gene TRBV7-9 combines with J gene TRBJ2-7, with D possibly TRBD1 on 6 matching bases. V lost 5 bases and J lost 0, with 11 bases in between. The CDR3 is 14 residues long. Looked up from germline, CDR1 is SEHNR and CDR2 is FQNEAQ (reference sequence). CDR3 in amino acids: CASSNGQSSYEQYV. CDR3 in DNA: TGTGCCAGCAGCAACGGACAGAGCTCCTACGAGCAGTACGTC.

The chain joins TRBV11-2 to TRBJ2-3; 7 bases agree with TRBD1. Looked up from germline, CDR1 is SGHAT and CDR2 is FQNNGV. J lost 0 bases, V lost 5 bases, and 5 bases had no gene match. This CDR3 region has 15 residues. The CDR3, as DNA: TGTGCCAGCAGCGCAGGACAGGCAAGCACAGATACGCAGTATTTT. This sequence encodes CASSAGQASTDTQYF.

The genes are TRBV10-3 and TRBJ1-1, with no clear D. Per the germline V gene, CDR1 is ENHRY and CDR2 is SYGVKD. This CDR3 is 14 amino acids long. The germline V and J ends were trimmed by 6 bases and 0 bases, with 11 bases remaining between them. The CDR3 protein is CAIRSPTVNTEAFF. The CDR3 DNA sequence: TGTGCCATCAGGTCCCCTACAGTGAACACTGAAGCTTTCTTT.

The rearrangement uses TRBV4-1 and TRBJ2-1, with TRBD2 matching 14 bases. The CDR3 sequence is 14 residues long. With V trimmed by 6 bases and J by 7 bases, 2 bases remained unmatched. In germline, CDR1 is MGHRA, CDR2 YSYEKL. CDR3 amino acids: CASRGTSGRNEQFF. The CDR3 DNA follows: TGCGCCAGCAGGGGGACTAGCGGGAGAAATGAGCAGTTCTTC.

This clone is a singleton in its sample. The gene calls are TRBV21-1 and TRBJ2-7; the D call in the table, TRBD2, was not verified against the DNA. TRBV21-1 corresponds to a pseudogene. The CDR3 contains 13 residues. CDR3 residues: CASSKGRGREQYV. The CDR3 nucleotides read TGTGCCAGCAGCAAAGGTAGAGGTAGGGAGCAGTACGTC.

CDR3 amino acids: CASSIIPSTDTQYF. Written as DNA, the CDR3 is TGTGCCAGCAGTATAATCCCTAGCACAGATACGCAGTATTTT. The chain joins TRBV27 to TRBJ2-3; D remains unclear. The V and J ends lost 5 bases and 0 bases respectively, with 9 bases between them. Germline lookup yields CDR1 MNHEY and CDR2 SMNVEV (reference sequence). The length of the CDR3 is 14 residues.

CDR3 sequence: CASSSAPPDTQYF. CDR3 nucleotides: TGTGCCAGCAGCTCCGCGCCCCCGGATACGCAGTATTTT. The chain has TRBV7-2 and TRBJ2-3; no reliable D call. Germline loops: CDR1 SGHTA, CDR2 FQGNSA. This CDR3 region has 13 residues. Between the trimmed V and J ends, which lost 4 bases and 6 bases, there was a span of 11 bases.

The chain is built from TRBV6-5 and TRBJ2-2, with a weak D call TRBD2 (5 bases). Germline CDR1 is MNHEY and CDR2 is SVGAGI. The CDR3 covers 12 residues. V was pared by 8 bases and J by 7 bases, with 11 bases between. CDR3 residues: CASELGSGELFF. The CDR3 coding sequence is TGTGCCAGCGAATTGGGGAGCGGGGAGCTGTTTTTT.

V gene TRBV4-3 combines with J gene TRBJ1-4; TRBD1 might be the D (6 bases). CDR1 and CDR2 from the germline V gene are LGHNA and YSLEER. CDR3 length: 15 amino acids. V lost 4 bases and J lost 7, with 16 bases in between. DNA for the CDR3: TGCGCCAGCAGCCCCTTTCCAGGGGAAGGTGAAAAACTGTTTTTT. As protein: CASSPFPGEGEKLFF.

The chain combines TRBV5-5 with TRBJ1-2; 8 nucleotides agree with TRBD1. Germline V CDR1 and CDR2: SGHKS, YYEKEE (reference sequence). The CDR3 has 14 amino acids. Germline trimming cut 2 bases from V and 8 bases from J; bases unmatched to any gene: 8. The CDR3 bases are TGTGCCAGCAGCTTAATGGACAGGGCGGGCGGCTACACCTTC. As protein: CASSLMDRAGGYTF.

V gene TRBV6-2 or TRBV6-3 combines with J gene TRBJ2-5; D not certain. Germline CDR1 and CDR2: MNHEY and SVGEGT. This CDR3 contains 12 residues. Trimming stripped 2 bases from V and 3 bases from J, with 4 bases between. The CDR3 region has the DNA TGTGCCAGCAGTTACGTCGAAGAGACCCAGTACTTC. Translation: CASSYVEETQYF.

The gene calls are TRBV5-6 and TRBJ2-7; D gene uncertain. Germline loops: CDR1 SGHDT, CDR2 YYEEEE. Trimming took 4 bases from V and 2 from J, leaving 13 bases between them. The CDR3 runs 14 residues. CDR3 DNA sequence: TGTGCCAGCAGCCTTCGTCGGGTTACCTACGAGCAGTACGTC. Translating it yields CASSLRRVTYEQYV.

This chain joins TRBV19 and TRBJ2-4; the D gene is possibly TRBD1 (5 bases). Germline CDR1 and CDR2: LNHDA and SQIVND (reference sequence). The CDR3 contains 17 residues. V lost 1 base, J lost 6 bases, and 19 bases lay in between. The chain's CDR3 is CASSIARWGVGGNIQYF. The CDR3 bases are TGTGCCAGTAGTATAGCTCGGTGGGGCGTTGGTGGAAACATTCAGTACTTC.

This clone was seen a few times. CDR3 region: CASSVGVQNEKLFF. In nucleotides, the CDR3 is TGTGCCAGCAGCGTAGGAGTTCAAAATGAAAAACTGTTTTTT. The chain links TRBV9 to TRBJ1-4; no reliable D call. V lost 0 bases and J 5 bases, leaving 8 bases between the germline ends. The CDR3 is 14 residues long. CDR1 is SGDLS, CDR2 YYNGEE, per germline.

This clone was seen a single time. This chain links TRBV29-1 with TRBJ2-5, with 7 bases aligning to TRBD2. Germline trimming cut 2 bases from V and 4 bases from J; bases unmatched to any gene: 7. Germline CDR1 and CDR2: SQVTM and ANQGSEA. The CDR3 contains 14 residues. The CDR3: CSVEPPGRIETQYF. DNA for the CDR3: TGCAGCGTTGAACCCCCCGGGAGGATAGAGACCCAGTACTTC.